Given below is one T cell receptor (beta chain) in context. The sample is drawn from a study of tumor T cells in aggressive B-cell lymphoma. The V gene end was trimmed by 6 bases and the J gene end by 5 bases; junction bases not matched to a gene: 15. The germline CDR1 and CDR2 sequences are SNHLY and FYNNEI. The CDR3 runs to 16 residues. Sequencing was performed with immunoSEQ multiplex PCR; in TCRdb, only in-frame clones are kept and a portion is missing. The sample lists thousands of clones; around 92% were seen once. The sequenced material came from tumor tissue. The TCR sequence derives from an adult with diffuse large B cell lymphoma. The chain has TRBV2 and TRBJ2-5; TRBD1 aligns across 7 bases. In nucleotides, the CDR3 is TGTGCCAGCAGCCTCAGGGCAGGGGGTGCTTGGGAGACCCAGTACTTC. It specifies CASSLRAGGAWETQYF.